This T cell receptor beta chain was captured in a study of technical replicates of blood from several donors. Trimming left V 1 base short and J 6 bases short, with 19 bases between. Germline assignment: CDR1 MGHRA and CDR2 YSYEKL. CDR3 size: 17 residues. Data came from immunoSEQ multiplex PCR; TCRdb stores just in-frame clones and leaves some out. This sample yields about 71,000 clones, of which roughly 96% are seen a single time; around 0.2% belongs to the top ten. The receptor was derived from a human donor in good health. The rearrangement joins TRBV4-1 to TRBJ1-5; D is ambiguous. The sequenced sample consisted of T cells isolated from PBMCs. CDR3 coding DNA: TGCGCCAGCAGCCAAGTTACGGGTATAGGGAGCGGTCAGCCCCAGCATTTT. As protein: CASSQVTGIGSGQPQHF.